The 7 T cell receptor beta chains listed next were all sequenced from one sample in a study of chemoradiotherapy in HPV16-positive cancers (dated by TCRdb to between 2020 and 2023). The method was the immunoSEQ multiplex PCR assay. The immuneACCESS repertoire file appears here via TCRdb, limited to in-frame rearrangements. These files lack a portion of the clones; in checked studies, under half of the deficit traces to unresolved V genes, and the cause of the others is not known. This sample comprises approximately 13,000 clones, about 81% of them detected only once. Together, the top ten hold roughly 7% of the sample. Sampling took place from a patient who underwent chemoradiotherapy. The receptors originated from a human donor with HPV-associated anogenital cancer.

This clone has just a few counts. V gene TRBV19 combines with J gene TRBJ1-2; D ambiguous. This CDR3 has 13 residues. Germline V lookup: CDR1 LNHDA, CDR2 SQIVND (reference sequence). V lost 1 base and J lost 2, with 5 bases in between. The CDR3 DNA is TGTGCCAGTAGTATAGCCAAGAACTATGGCTACACCTTC. It codes for CASSIAKNYGYTF.

V is TRBV29-1 and J is TRBJ1-1, with D hard to call. Trimming pared 7 bases from V and 3 bases from J, leaving 9 bases between. Germline V gene lookup returns CDR1 SQVTM and CDR2 ANQGSEA. There are 11 residues in the CDR3. The CDR3 is CSAYLDTEAFF. In DNA, the CDR3 is TGCAGCGCATACCTGGACACTGAAGCTTTCTTT.

The gene calls are TRBV30 and TRBJ1-4; D is ambiguous. Trimming cost V 1 base and J 8 bases, with 8 bases left between them. This CDR3 comprises 12 residues. Germline V gene lookup returns CDR1 GTSNPN and CDR2 SVGIG (reference sequence). The CDR3 DNA reads TGTGCCTGGAGTGATCGCCGAGAAAAACTGTTTTTT. Protein: CAWSDRREKLFF.

This sequence joins TRBV6-5 and TRBJ2-5, with 9 positions matching TRBD1. CDR1 is MNHEY, CDR2 SVGAGI, per germline. This CDR3 has 14 residues. After removal of 5 bases from V and 4 bases from J, the junction contained 5 bases not matched to a gene. For the CDR3, the DNA is TGTGCCAGCAGTCCGCCGACAGGGGGAGAGACCCAGTACTTC. This codes for CASSPPTGGETQYF.

The V and J genes are TRBV7-2 and TRBJ2-7; 7 bases map to TRBD2. Germline V gene lookup returns CDR1 SGHTA and CDR2 FQGNSA. This CDR3 region has 14 residues. Trimming removed 3 bases from V and 2 bases from J; junction bases left unmatched: 4. The CDR3 protein is CASSFGAGAYEQYF. DNA of the CDR3: TGTGCCAGCAGCTTTGGGGCGGGGGCCTACGAGCAGTACTTC.

The chain carries TRBV5-4 and TRBJ1-2; D gene ambiguous. This CDR3 has 14 amino acids. The germline gives CDR1 SGHNT, CDR2 YYREEE (reference sequence). V gave up 0 bases and J gave up 6 bases, with 12 bases separating them. In nucleotides, the CDR3 is TGTGCCAGCAGCTTGGAGGGTTTGATCAATGGCTACACCTTC. Translation gives CASSLEGLINGYTF. Supplemented by reference TRBV5-4 and TRBJ1-2, the full variable domain reads ETGVTQSPTHLIKTRGQQVTLRCSSQSGHNTVSWYQQALGQGPQFIFQYYREEENGRGNFPPRFSGLQFPNYSSELNVNALELDDSALYLCASSLEGLINGYTFGSGTRLTVV.

The chain employs TRBV5-1 and TRBJ1-4, with unresolved D. V shed 0 bases and J shed 0 bases, with 9 bases lying between them. The CDR3 extends over 16 amino acids. Germline V gene lookup returns CDR1 SGHRS and CDR2 YFSETQ. Here the CDR3 reads CASSLVGDATNEKLFF. CDR3 coding DNA: TGCGCCAGCAGCTTGGTCGGGGATGCAACTAATGAAAAACTGTTTTTT.